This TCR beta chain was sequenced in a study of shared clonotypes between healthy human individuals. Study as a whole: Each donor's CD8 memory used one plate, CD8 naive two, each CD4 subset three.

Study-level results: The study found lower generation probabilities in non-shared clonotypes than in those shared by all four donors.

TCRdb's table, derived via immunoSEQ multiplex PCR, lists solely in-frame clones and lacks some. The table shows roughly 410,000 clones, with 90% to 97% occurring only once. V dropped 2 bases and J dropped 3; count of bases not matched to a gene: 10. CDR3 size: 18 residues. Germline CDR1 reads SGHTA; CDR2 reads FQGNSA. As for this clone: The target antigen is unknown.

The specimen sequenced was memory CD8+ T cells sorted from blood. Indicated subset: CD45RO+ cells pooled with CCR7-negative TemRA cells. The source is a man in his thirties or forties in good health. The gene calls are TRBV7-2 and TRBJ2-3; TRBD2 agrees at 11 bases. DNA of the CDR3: TGTGCCAGCAGCTTATTTTTCCCTAGCGGGAGGAGAACAGATACGCAGTATTTT. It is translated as CASSLFFPSGRRTDTQYF.